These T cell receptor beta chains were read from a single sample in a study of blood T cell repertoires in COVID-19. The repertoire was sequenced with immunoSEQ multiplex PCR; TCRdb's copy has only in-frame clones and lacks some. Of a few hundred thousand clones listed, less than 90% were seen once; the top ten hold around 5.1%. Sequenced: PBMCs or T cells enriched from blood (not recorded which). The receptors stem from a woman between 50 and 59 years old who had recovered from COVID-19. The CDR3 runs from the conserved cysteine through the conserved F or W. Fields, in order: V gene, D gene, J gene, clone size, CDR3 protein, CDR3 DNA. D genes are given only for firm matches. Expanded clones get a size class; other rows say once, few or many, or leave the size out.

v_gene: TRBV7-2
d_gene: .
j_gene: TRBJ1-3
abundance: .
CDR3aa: CASSLVDRSGNTIYF
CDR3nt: TGTGCCAGCAGCTTAGTGGACAGATCTGGAAACACCATATATTTT

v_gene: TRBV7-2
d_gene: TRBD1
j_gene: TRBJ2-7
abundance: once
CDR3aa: CASSPRQGYEQYF
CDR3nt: TGTGCCAGCAGCCCCCGACAGGGGTACGAGCAGTACTTC

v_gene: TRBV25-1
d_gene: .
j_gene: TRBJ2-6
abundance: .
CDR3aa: CASTFSSGANVLTF
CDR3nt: TGTGCCAGCACCTTTAGCTCTGGGGCCAACGTCCTGACTTTC

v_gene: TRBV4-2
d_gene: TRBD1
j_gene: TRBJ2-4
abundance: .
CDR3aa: CASSPGQGSVGTKNIQYF
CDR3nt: TGTGCCAGCAGCCCCGGACAGGGTTCAGTTGGTACCAAAAACATTCAGTACTTC

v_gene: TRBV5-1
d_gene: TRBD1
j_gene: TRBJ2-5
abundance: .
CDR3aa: CASSSGTGWWETQYF
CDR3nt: TGCGCCAGCAGCTCCGGGACAGGCTGGTGGGAGACCCAGTACTTC

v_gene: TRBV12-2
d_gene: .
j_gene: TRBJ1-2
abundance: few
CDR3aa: CAHRERGLNYGYTF
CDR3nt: TGTGCTCACCGGGAGCGGGGTTTAAACTATGGCTACACCTTC

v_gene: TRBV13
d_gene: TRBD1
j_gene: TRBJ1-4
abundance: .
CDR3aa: CASSPGTGSEKLFF
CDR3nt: TGTGCCAGCAGCCCCGGGACAGGGAGTGAAAAACTGTTTTTT

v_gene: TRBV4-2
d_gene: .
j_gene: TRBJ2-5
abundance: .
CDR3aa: CASSQESVSQTQYF
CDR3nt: TGTGCCAGCAGCCAAGAATCGGTTTCCCAGACCCAGTACTTC

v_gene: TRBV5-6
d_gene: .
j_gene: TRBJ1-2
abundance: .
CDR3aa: CASSLGQGGYTF
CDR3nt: TGTGCCAGCAGCTTGGGCCAGGGTGGCTACACCTTC

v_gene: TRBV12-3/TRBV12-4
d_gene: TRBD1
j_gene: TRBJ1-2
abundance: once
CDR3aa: CASSVRQGYGYTF
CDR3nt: TGTGCCAGCAGCGTAAGACAGGGCTATGGCTACACCTTC

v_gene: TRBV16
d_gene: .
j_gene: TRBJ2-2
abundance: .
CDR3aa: CASSQLWTANTGELFF
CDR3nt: TGTGCCAGCAGCCAACTCTGGACAGCCAACACCGGGGAGCTGTTTTTT

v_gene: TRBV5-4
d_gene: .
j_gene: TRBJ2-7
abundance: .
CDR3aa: CASSQADRSYEQYF
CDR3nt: TGTGCCAGCAGCCAAGCCGACAGGTCCTACGAGCAGTACTTC

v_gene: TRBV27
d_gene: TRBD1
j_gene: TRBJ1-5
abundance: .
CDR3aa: CASSRDRDNQPQHF
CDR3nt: TGTGCCAGCAGCAGGGACAGGGACAATCAGCCCCAGCATTTT

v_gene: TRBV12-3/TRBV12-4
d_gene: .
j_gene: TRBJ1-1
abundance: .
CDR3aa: CASNEPGNTEAFF
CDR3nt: TGTGCCAGCAATGAACCGGGGAACACTGAAGCTTTCTTT

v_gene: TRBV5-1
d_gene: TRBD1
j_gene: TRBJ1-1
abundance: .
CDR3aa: CASSPRTGNTEAFF
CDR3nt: TGCGCCAGCAGCCCCCGGACAGGGAACACTGAAGCTTTCTTT

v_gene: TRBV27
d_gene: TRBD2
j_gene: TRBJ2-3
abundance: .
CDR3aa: CARPGTATSGGAIHSMASDTQYF
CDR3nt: TGTGCCAGACCCGGGACAGCAACTAGCGGGGGGGCGATTCACAGCATGGCGAGTGATACGCAGTATTTT